The clone carrying this T cell receptor (beta chain) was seen a few times. Its antigen remains unidentified. The source of the sample is a study of T cells after yellow fever vaccination. Study-wide results and limits: Most primary-vaccination clones recurred post-booster (more than 95% CD4, 85% to 90% CD8).

One entry per CDR3 protein, called by TCRdb with MiXCR from the 5' RACE reads. The sample holds some 560,000 distinct CDR3 sequences, roughly a sixth seen once. The TCR comes from a man aged 18 to 30 who received the YFV17D yellow fever vaccine. Specimen: PBMCs, collected about 5 days after the first yellow fever vaccination.

The CDR3 DNA sequence: TGTGCCAGCAGCCCTACTGGACAGGGGGGGACTAAAGCTTTCTTT. Residues: CASSPTGQGGTKAFF. The chain employs TRBV7-9 and TRBJ1-1, with 10 bases lining up with TRBD1. This CDR3 is built from 15 residues. Germline V lookup: CDR1 SEHNR, CDR2 FQNEAQ (reference sequence). V was clipped by 5 bases and J by 9 bases; unmatched bases: 12.